This TCR beta chain was recorded in a study of blood T cell repertoires in COVID-19. The CDR3 sequence is 13 residues long. Per the germline V gene, CDR1 is LNHDA and CDR2 is SQIVND (reference sequence). V was trimmed by 3 bases and J by 5 bases, leaving 10 bases between them. The data were produced by immunoSEQ multiplex PCR, yet TCRdb's version contains in-frame clones alone and is incomplete. The table includes fewer than 250,000 clones, 80% to 90% detected once. The gene calls are TRBV19 and TRBJ1-1, with D maybe TRBD1 (5 bases). The TCR originated in a woman in her 70s with acute or convalescent COVID-19. Source material: peripheral blood. CDR3 sequence (DNA): TGTGCCAGTAGTATCTTGGACAAAACTGAAGCTTTCTTT. Translating it yields CASSILDKTEAFF.